This T cell receptor beta chain was obtained from a study of blood T cell repertoires in COVID-19 (dated by TCRdb to 2020 to 2022). Notes on the research overall: The collaborator samples originated in the United States, Italy and Spain and spanned the acute and convalescent phases of COVID-19. The material from the prospective study consisted of cDNA or gDNA derived from T cells, B-cell-depleted T cells, or PBMCs. Deeply sampled blood TCRbeta repertoires from subjects exposed to, actively infected with, or recovered from COVID-19 were included in the dataset. A freely available public database, intended as a resource for researchers studying the immune response to SARS-CoV-2, is where the repertoires were released. The samples were drawn from two sources: the first 160 participants of the ongoing ImmuneRACE study, and 1,254 subjects contributed by 6 global collaborators. The sample metadata nearly always contained a de-identified subject ID, COVID-19 status, age in years and sex. Where HLA class I and class II types were available, the types were taken from metadata supplied by the sample provider, not from assay-based typing. What the work shows at the level of the full study, not this receptor alone: The amount of clinical and demographic metadata varied by source and participant and was provided uncurated.

The collaborating institutions used their own protocols to collect whole blood in K2EDTA tubes. Collaborator samples were shipped for TCRbeta analysis as frozen whole blood, isolated PBMCs, or DNA extracted from either sample type. The immunoSEQ Assay, a bias-controlled multiplex PCR, was used to amplify TCRbeta CDR3 regions from genomic DNA. The authors' pipeline ran thus. The number of nucleated cells in each sample was estimated by amplification of reference gene primers within the assay. Sequence reads were collapsed and filtered to measure the absolute abundance of every unique TCRbeta CDR3 rearrangement. For each sample, productive Simpson clonality was calculated as the square root of Simpson's diversity index across productive rearrangements. Drawn from immuneACCESS, this table holds only the in-frame rearrangements with V and J called that TCRdb kept. Clones are partly lost; checked studies trace under half to an unresolved V gene and leave the rest unexplained. The DNA gave D and trimming, while V, J and clone size come from that table. In all, the sample holds 200,000 to 250,000 clones, and about 88% of those were seen once. Approximately 2.9% of the sample lies in the top ten.

The CDR3 goes from the cysteine to the phenylalanine over 16 residues. Here the CDR3 DNA is all that survives: 48 bases in frame from base 1. Relative to germline, V is 0 bases shorter and J is 4 bases shorter, with 16 bases between their ends. Taken from the germline V gene, the CDR1 and CDR2 loops are SGDLS and YYNGEE. Remarks on this clone: Its antigen is still unknown. No base quality values were provided; no much bigger clone lies one nucleotide off.

Here the chain combines TRBV9 and TRBJ2-5, and the D gene may be TRBD2, 7 bases matching. Sequenced material: peripheral blood. This TCR came from a man between 60 and 75 years old with acute or convalescent COVID-19. The CDR3 in this case is CASSVGAGASGETQYF. The nucleotide sequence is given as TGTGCCAGCAGCGTAGGGGCGGGGGCCTCCGGAGAGACCCAGTACTTC.